Shown below are 5 T cell receptor beta chains from a single sample sequenced in a study of memory CD4+ T cells and cytomegalovirus serostatus. Single viable CD3+CD4+CD8-CD45RO+ cells were sorted as the memory CD4+ T cells. The table came from immunoSEQ multiplex PCR; TCRdb's copy has only in-frame clones and leaves some out. The profile shows 45,000 to 60,000 clones, around 88% of them singletons. The specimen was memory CD4+ T cells from blood. These receptor sequences come from an adult in good health and CMV-seropositive.

The chain carries TRBV28 and TRBJ1-1; D not certain. The germline V and J ends were trimmed by 6 bases and 8 bases, with 13 bases remaining between them. Germline V CDR1 and CDR2: MDHEN, SYDVKM. The CDR3 has 12 amino acids. CDR3 sequence (DNA): TGTGCCAGCAGACCACGCTTAGGAGAAGCTTTCTTT. It codes for CASRPRLGEAFF.

The genes are TRBV10-2 and TRBJ1-5, with unresolved D. Germline loops: CDR1 WSHSY, CDR2 SAAADI. The germline V and J ends were trimmed by 5 bases and 1 base, with 6 bases remaining between them. This CDR3 has 13 amino acids. Here the CDR3 DNA reads TGCGCCAGCAGTCCAGAGAGCAATCAGCCCCAGCATTTT. Its translation: CASSPESNQPQHF.

The CDR3 coding sequence is TGTGCCAGCAGCTTAAACGGACCAAACACTGAAGCTTTCTTT. Protein sequence: CASSLNGPNTEAFF. The chain has TRBV7-9 and TRBJ1-1; D gene uncertain. CDR3 length equals 14 residues. Germline CDR1 and CDR2: SEHNR and FQNEAQ (reference sequence). V dropped 2 bases and J dropped 2 bases, with 9 bases sitting between them.

J is TRBJ2-3 and V is TRBV7-6; 7 bases fit TRBD2. The trim removed 5 bases at V and 2 bases at J, leaving 10 bases unmatched. The germline V gene encodes CDR1 SGHVS and CDR2 FNYEAQ. The CDR3 covers 16 residues. Written as DNA, the CDR3 is TGTGCCAGCAGCCCCTTGGCGGGGGAGCACACAGATACGCAGTATTTT. This encodes CASSPLAGEHTDTQYF.

This chain connects TRBV19 to TRBJ1-5; tentatively, D is TRBD1 (5 bases). Trimming left V 2 bases short and J 6 bases short, with 11 bases between. The CDR3 runs 14 residues. Looked up from germline, CDR1 is LNHDA and CDR2 is SQIVND (reference sequence). The CDR3 sequence: CASSIQGSGQPQHF. The CDR3 coding sequence is TGTGCCAGTAGTATACAGGGTTCAGGTCAGCCCCAGCATTTT.